The rows below give T cell receptor beta chains drawn from one sample of a study of regulatory T cells in long-lasting Graves disease. TCRdb reanalysed the reads using MiXCR and keeps one entry per CDR3 protein. In the table there are 1,000 or so distinct CDR3 sequences, about 80% of which are singletons. The sequencing used peripheral blood mononuclear cells (PBMCs), collected with antithyroid drug treatment, in newly diagnosed or persistent Graves disease (not recorded which). These receptors originate from a woman aged 25-40 years with Graves disease. CDR3s include the opening cysteine and the closing phenylalanine or tryptophan. Fields, in order: V gene, clone size, CDR3 protein. Clone size is shown for a subset of rows, as once, few, many or a class of expanded clone.

v_call: TRBV4-2
clone_size: NA
cdr3_aa: CASSRGGSGSYEQYF

v_call: TRBV11-2
clone_size: once
cdr3_aa: CASSLIAVGYNEQFF

v_call: TRBV4-1
clone_size: few
cdr3_aa: CASSQSLPTGNTIYF

v_call: TRBV28
clone_size: NA
cdr3_aa: CASSGDDQETQYF

v_call: TRBV12-3/TRBV12-4
clone_size: NA
cdr3_aa: CASTLGGVDTQYF

v_call: TRBV28
clone_size: NA
cdr3_aa: CASSWEGDLNEKLFF

v_call: TRBV28
clone_size: once
cdr3_aa: CASSFSDRGTYEQYF

v_call: TRBV19
clone_size: NA
cdr3_aa: CASSIDYNEQFF

v_call: TRBV5-5
clone_size: NA
cdr3_aa: CASSLGQGVFSLHF

v_call: TRBV7-8
clone_size: NA
cdr3_aa: CASSLTGGTEAFF

v_call: TRBV5-1
clone_size: NA
cdr3_aa: CASSDTGGSETQYF

v_call: TRBV29-1
clone_size: NA
cdr3_aa: CSVGLDRGFDEQYF

v_call: TRBV7-3
clone_size: NA
cdr3_aa: CASSLGDRGLSGYTF